The source of this TCR beta chain is a study of cytomegalovirus exposure and HLA in healthy donors. Study as a whole: The same platform was used for the roughly 120 validation repertoires as for the approximately 630 first-cohort repertoires, as reported in a later analysis.

This clone was seen once. Its antigen is as yet unknown. The donors were in the roughly 110-subject validation cohort, distinct from the approximately 670-subject first cohort. Whole-study findings and limits: Reports described diagnosis of cytomegalovirus status by the classifier as highly specific and sensitive. The authors enumerated over 150 TCR beta chains as linked to cytomegalovirus.

This table comes from immunoSEQ multiplex PCR, and its TCRdb copy is limited to in-frame clones, with some not included. The sample carries some 130,000 clones, 85% to 90% recorded once. The receptor's source is a man in his thirties or forties in good health and CMV-seronegative. Sequenced material: PBMCs.

The CDR3 region has the DNA TGTGCCAGCAGCTCATCTCAGGGGGCCGCTTTCTTT. Protein sequence: CASSSSQGAAFF. The chain links TRBV5-4 to TRBJ1-1, with TRBD1 matching 8 bases. The junction had 6 bases not matched to a gene; V was cut back by 3 bases and J by 11 bases. Looked up from germline, CDR1 is SGHNT and CDR2 is YYREEE (reference sequence). The CDR3 length is 12 residues.